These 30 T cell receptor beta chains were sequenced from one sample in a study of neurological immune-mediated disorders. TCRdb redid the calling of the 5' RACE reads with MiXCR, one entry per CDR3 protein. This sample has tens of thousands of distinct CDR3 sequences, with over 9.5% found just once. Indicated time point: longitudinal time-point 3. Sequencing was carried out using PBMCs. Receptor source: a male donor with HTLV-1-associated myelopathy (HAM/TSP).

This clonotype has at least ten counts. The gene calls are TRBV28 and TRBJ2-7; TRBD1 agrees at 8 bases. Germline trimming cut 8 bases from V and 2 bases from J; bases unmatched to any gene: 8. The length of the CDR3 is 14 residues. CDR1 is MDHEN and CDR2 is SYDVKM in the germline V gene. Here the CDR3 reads CASLSGQATYEQYF. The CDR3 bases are TGTGCCAGCCTATCGGGACAGGCAACCTACGAGCAGTACTTC.

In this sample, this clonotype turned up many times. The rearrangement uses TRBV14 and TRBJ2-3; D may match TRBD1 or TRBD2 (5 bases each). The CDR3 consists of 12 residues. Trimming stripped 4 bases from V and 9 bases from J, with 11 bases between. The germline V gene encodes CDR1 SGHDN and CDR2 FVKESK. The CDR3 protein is CASSRGTATQYF. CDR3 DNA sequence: TGTGCCAGCAGCCGGGGGACCGCCACGCAGTATTTT.

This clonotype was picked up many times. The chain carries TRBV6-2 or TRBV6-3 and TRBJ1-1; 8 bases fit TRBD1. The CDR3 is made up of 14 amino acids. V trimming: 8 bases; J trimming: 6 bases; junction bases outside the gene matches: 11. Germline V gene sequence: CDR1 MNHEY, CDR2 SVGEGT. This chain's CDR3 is CASGQDRGWSEAFF. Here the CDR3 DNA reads TGTGCCAGCGGCCAAGACAGGGGTTGGTCTGAAGCTTTCTTT.

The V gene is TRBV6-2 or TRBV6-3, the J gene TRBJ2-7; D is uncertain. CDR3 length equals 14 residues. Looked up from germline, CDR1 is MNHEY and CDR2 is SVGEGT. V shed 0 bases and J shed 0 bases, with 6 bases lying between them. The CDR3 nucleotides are TGTGCCAGCAGTTACTCCAAGAGCTCCTACGAGCAGTACTTC. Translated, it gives CASSYSKSSYEQYF.

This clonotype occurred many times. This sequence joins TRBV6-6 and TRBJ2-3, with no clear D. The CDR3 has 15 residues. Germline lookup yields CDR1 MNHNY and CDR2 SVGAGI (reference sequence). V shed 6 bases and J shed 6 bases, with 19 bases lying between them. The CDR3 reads CASRTSLLIRDTQYF. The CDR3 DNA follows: TGTGCCAGCAGGACCTCACTACTCATCCGTGATACGCAGTATTTT.

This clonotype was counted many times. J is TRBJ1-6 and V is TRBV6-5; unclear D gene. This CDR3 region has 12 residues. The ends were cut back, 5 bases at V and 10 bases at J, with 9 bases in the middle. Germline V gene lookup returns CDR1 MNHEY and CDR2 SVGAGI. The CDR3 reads CASSKTGSPLHF. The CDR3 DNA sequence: TGTGCCAGCAGTAAAACCGGGTCACCCCTCCACTTT.

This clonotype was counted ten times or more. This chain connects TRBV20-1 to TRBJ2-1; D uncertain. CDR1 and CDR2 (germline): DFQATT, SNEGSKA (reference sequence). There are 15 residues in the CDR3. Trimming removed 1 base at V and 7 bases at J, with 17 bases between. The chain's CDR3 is CSARVRRMHTNEQFF. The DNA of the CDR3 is TGCAGTGCTAGAGTCCGCCGGATGCACACAAATGAGCAGTTCTTC.

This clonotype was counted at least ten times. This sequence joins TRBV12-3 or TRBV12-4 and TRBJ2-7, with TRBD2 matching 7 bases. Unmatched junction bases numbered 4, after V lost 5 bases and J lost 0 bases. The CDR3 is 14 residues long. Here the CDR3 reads CASSRGGASYEQYF. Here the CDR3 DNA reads TGTGCCAGCAGTCGCGGGGGAGCCTCCTACGAGCAGTACTTC.

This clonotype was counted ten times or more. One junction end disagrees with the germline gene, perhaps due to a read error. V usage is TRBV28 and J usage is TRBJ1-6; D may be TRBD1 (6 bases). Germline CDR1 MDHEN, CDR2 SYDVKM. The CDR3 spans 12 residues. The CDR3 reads CASSSDRIKVDF. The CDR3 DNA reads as TGTGCCAGCAGTAGTGACAGGATTAAAGTCGACTTT. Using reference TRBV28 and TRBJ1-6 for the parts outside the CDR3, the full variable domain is DVKVTQSSRYLVKRTGEKVFLECVQDMDHENMFWYRQDPGLGLRLIYFSYDVKMKEKGDIPEGYSVSREKKERFSLILESASTNQTSMYLCASSSDRIKVDFGNGTRLTVT.

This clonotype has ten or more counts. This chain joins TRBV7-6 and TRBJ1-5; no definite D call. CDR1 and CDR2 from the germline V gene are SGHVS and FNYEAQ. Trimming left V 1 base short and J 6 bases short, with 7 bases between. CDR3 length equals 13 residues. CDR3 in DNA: TGTGCCAGCAGCTTAGAGTTTGGTCAGCCCCAGCATTTT. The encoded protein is CASSLEFGQPQHF.

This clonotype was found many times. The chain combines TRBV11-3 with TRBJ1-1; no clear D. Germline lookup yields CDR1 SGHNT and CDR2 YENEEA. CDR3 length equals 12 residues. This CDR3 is CATGWGETEAFF. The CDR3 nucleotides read TGTGCGACCGGATGGGGTGAAACTGAAGCTTTCTTT. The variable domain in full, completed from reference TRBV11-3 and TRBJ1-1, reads EAGVVQSPRYKIIEKKQPVAFWCNPISGHNTLYWYLQNLGQGPELLIRYENEEAVDDSQLPKDRFSAERLKGVDSTLKIQPAELGDSAVYLCATGWGETEAFFGQGTRLTVV.

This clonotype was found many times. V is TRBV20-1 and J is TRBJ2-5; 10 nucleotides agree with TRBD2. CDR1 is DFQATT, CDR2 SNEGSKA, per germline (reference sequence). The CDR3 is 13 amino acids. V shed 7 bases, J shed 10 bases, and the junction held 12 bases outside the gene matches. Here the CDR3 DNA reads TGCAGTGGAAGGGCCAGCGGGGGGGCAGGCCAGTACTTC. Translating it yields CSGRASGGAGQYF.

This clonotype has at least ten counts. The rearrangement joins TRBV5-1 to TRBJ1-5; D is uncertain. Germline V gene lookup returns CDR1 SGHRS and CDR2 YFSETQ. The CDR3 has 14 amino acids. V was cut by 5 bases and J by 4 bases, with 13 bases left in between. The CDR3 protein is CASSREGGNQPQHF. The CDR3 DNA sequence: TGCGCCAGCAGTAGGGAAGGAGGAAATCAGCCCCAGCATTTT.

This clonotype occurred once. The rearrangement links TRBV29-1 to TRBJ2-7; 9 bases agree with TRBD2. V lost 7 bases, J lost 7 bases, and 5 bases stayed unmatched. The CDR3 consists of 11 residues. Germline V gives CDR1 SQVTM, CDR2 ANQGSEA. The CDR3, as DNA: TGCAGCGGATTAGCGGGGGTGGAGCAGTACTTC. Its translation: CSGLAGVEQYF.

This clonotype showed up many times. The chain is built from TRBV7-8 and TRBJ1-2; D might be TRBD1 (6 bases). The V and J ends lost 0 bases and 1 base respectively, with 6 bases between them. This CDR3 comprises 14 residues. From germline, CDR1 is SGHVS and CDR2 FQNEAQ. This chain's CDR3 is CASSLAQGNYGYTF. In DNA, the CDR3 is TGTGCCAGCAGCTTAGCACAGGGTAACTATGGCTACACCTTC. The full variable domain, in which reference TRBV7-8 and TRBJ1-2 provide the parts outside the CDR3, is GAGVSQSPRYKVAKRGQDVALRCDPISGHVSLFWYQQALGQGPEFLTYFQNEAQLDKSGLPSDRFFAERPEGSVSTLKIQRTQQEDSAVYLCASSLAQGNYGYTFGSGTRLTVV.

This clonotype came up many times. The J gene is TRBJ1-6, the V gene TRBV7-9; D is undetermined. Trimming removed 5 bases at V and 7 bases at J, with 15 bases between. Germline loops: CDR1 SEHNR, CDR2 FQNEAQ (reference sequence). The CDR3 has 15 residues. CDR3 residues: CASSLASGVNSPLHF. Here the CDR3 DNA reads TGTGCCAGCAGCCTCGCCTCTGGGGTGAATTCACCCCTCCACTTT.

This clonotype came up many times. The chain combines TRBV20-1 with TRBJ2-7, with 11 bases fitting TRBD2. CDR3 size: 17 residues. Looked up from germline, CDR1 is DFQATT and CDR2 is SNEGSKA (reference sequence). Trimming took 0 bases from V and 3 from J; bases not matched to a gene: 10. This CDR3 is CSARDPASGGILYEQYF. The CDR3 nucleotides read TGCAGTGCTAGAGATCCGGCTAGCGGGGGGATCCTCTACGAGCAGTACTTC.

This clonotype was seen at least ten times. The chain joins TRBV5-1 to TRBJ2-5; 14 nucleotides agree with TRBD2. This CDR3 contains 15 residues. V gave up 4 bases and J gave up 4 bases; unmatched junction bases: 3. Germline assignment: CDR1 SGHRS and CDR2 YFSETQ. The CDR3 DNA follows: TGCGCCAGCAGCCTCGGACTAGCGGGGGGAGAGACCCAGTACTTC. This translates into CASSLGLAGGETQYF.

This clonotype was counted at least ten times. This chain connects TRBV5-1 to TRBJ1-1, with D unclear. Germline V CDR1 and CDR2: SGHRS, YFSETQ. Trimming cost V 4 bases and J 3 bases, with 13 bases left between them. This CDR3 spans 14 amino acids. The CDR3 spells CASSLRSDDTEAFF. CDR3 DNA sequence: TGCGCCAGCAGCCTCAGATCTGATGACACTGAAGCTTTCTTT.

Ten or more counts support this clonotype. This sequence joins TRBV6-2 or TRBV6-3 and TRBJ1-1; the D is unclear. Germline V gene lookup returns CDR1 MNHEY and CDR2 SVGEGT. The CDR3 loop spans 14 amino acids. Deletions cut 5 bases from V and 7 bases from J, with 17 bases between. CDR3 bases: TGTGCCAGCAGTCTACTCATACGAACAGTTGAAGCTTTCTTT. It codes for CASSLLIRTVEAFF.

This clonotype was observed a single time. CDR3 in DNA: TGTGCCAGCAGTACAGGACAGCGAAGTGAGCCCCAGCATTTT. It yields the protein CASSTGQRSEPQHF. This chain connects TRBV12-3 or TRBV12-4 to TRBJ1-5, with a possible D match to TRBD1 (6 bases). The CDR3 is 14 amino acids. V was pared by 5 bases and J by 8 bases, with 16 bases between.

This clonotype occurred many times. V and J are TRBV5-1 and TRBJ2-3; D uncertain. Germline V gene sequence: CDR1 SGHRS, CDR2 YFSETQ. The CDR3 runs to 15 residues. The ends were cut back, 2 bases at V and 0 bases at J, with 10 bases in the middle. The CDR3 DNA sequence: TGCGCCAGCAGCTTCAACTGGATTAGCACAGATACGCAGTATTTT. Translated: CASSFNWISTDTQYF.

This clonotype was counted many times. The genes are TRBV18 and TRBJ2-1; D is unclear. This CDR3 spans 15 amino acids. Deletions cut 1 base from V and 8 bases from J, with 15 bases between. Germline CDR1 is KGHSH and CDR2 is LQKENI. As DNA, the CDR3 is TGTGCCAGCTCACCACAGGGTTTAAGTTGGGATGAGCAGTTCTTC. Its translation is CASSPQGLSWDEQFF.

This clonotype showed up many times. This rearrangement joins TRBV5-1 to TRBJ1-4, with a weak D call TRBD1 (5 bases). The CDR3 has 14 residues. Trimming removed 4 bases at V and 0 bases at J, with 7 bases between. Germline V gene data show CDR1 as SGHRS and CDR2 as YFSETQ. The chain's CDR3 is CASSRGATNEKLFF. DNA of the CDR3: TGCGCCAGCAGCCGGGGGGCAACTAATGAAAAACTGTTTTTT.

The CDR3 DNA reads TGTGCCAGCACCTCGACAGGACACTCTGGAAACACCATATATTTT. Residues: CASTSTGHSGNTIYF. This chain connects TRBV6-6 to TRBJ1-3; D possibly corresponds to TRBD1 (6 bases). Germline V gene data show CDR1 as MNHNY and CDR2 as SVGAGI (reference sequence). The germline V and J ends were trimmed by 7 bases and 0 bases, with 13 bases remaining between them. CDR3 length: 15 residues.

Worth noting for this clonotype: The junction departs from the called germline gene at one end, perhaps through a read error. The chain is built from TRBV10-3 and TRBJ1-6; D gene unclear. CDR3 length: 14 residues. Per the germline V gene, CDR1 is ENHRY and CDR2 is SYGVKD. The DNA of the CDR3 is TGTGCCATCAGACCAGAAGGGTCAAATTCACGCCTCCACTTT. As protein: CAIRPEGSNSRLHF.

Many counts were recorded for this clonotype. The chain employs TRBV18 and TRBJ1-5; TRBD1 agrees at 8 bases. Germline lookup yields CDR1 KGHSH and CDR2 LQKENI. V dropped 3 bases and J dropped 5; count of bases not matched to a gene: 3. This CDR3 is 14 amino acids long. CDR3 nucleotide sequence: TGTGCCAGCTCACCCCTGACAGGGGATCAGCCCCAGCATTTT. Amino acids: CASSPLTGDQPQHF.

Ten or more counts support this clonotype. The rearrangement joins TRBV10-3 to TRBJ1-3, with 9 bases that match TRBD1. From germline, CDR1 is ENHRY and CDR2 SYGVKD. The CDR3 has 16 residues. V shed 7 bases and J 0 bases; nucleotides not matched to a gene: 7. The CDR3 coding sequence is TGTGCCATCAAGCCGGGACAGGGTTACTCTGGAAACACCATATATTTT. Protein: CAIKPGQGYSGNTIYF.

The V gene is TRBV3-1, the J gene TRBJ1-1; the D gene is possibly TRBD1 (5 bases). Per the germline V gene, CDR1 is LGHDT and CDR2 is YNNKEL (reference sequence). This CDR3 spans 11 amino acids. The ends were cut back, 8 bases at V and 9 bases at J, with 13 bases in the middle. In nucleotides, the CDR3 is TGTGCCAGCCCCCAGGGAGCTCAAGCTTTCTTT. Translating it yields CASPQGAQAFF.

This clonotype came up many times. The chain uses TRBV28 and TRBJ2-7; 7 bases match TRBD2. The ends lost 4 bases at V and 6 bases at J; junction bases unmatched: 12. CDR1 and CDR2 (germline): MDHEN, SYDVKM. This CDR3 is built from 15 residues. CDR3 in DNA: TGTGCCAGCAGTTCCCCTGTGGCAGGGAGGGTCGAGCAGTACTTC. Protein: CASSSPVAGRVEQYF.